This T cell receptor beta chain appears in the sequencing data of a study of T-cell reconstitution after alpha-beta-depleted transplantation in children. This clonotype was observed a handful of times. Researchers prepared the TCRbeta library using unique molecular identifiers, the study reports. One entry per CDR3 protein, called by TCRdb with MiXCR from the PCR reads. The top ten hold roughly 4% of the sample, which has approximately 590,000 distinct CDR3 sequences, over 9.5% seen once. CDR3 length: 14 amino acids. CDR1 and CDR2 from the germline V gene are ENHRY and SYGVKD. V lost 2 bases and J lost 1, with 8 bases in between.

The sample was PBMCs from the stem cell graft donor, taken from the stem cell graft. The chain joins TRBV10-3 to TRBJ1-1; no firm D call. The source of this sequence is a human donor who donated a stem cell graft to a child with acute myeloid leukemia. The CDR3 is CAISEQHQNTEAFF. CDR3 in DNA: TGTGCCATCAGTGAGCAACACCAGAACACTGAAGCTTTCTTT.